Each of the 22 T cell receptor beta chains below was sequenced from the same sample in a study of T cell responses to AZD1222 COVID-19 vaccine. Sequencing was performed with immunoSEQ multiplex PCR; in TCRdb, only in-frame clones are kept and a portion is missing. The sample includes some 100,000 clones, around 87% of them seen just once. Here the sequenced sample was peripheral blood, taken 28 days after the second AZD1222 dose. The source is an adult who received the AZD1222 COVID-19 vaccine.

The chain recombines TRBV29-1 with TRBJ1-1; 7 nucleotides match TRBD1. The CDR3 runs to 12 residues. The junction had 7 bases not matched to a gene; V was cut back by 7 bases and J by 5 bases. Germline CDR1 reads SQVTM; CDR2 reads ANQGSEA. The CDR3 nucleotides read TGCAGCGCTAACAGGGGAGATACTGAAGCTTTCTTT. It translates to CSANRGDTEAFF.

This chain uses TRBV27 with TRBJ1-1; TRBD1 matches 7 bases. The length of the CDR3 is 14 residues. Germline V CDR1 and CDR2: MNHEY, SMNVEV (reference sequence). The V segment lost 6 bases and the J segment 3 bases; nucleotides outside the gene matches: 7. CDR3: CASSLQGEYTEAFF. In DNA, the CDR3 is TGTGCCAGCAGCCTTCAGGGGGAGTACACTGAAGCTTTCTTT.

The chain uses TRBV5-1 and TRBJ2-2, with 7 bases matching TRBD2. With 0 bases clipped from V and 3 bases from J, the junction kept 5 bases outside the gene matches. The CDR3 runs to 16 residues. Germline V lookup: CDR1 SGHRS, CDR2 YFSETQ. CDR3 in DNA: TGCGCCAGCAGCTTGGCTCGAGCGGGGTACACCGGGGAGCTGTTTTTT. This gives the protein CASSLARAGYTGELFF.

J is TRBJ2-5 and V is TRBV7-8; the D gene is possibly TRBD2 (5 bases). The CDR3 has 16 residues. With 4 bases removed from V and 5 bases from J, the gap between germline ends came to 20 bases. The V gene's germline CDR1 is SGHVS and CDR2 FQNEAQ. The CDR3 reads CASSSSRISWRETQYF. CDR3 coding DNA: TGTGCCAGCAGCTCCTCACGAATTTCTTGGAGGGAGACCCAGTACTTC.

This clone was found once. The rearrangement links TRBV9 to TRBJ2-3; 8 bases fit TRBD1. The trim removed 6 bases at V and 5 bases at J, leaving 14 bases unmatched. The germline gives CDR1 SGDLS, CDR2 YYNGEE. This CDR3 has 16 amino acids. The DNA for the CDR3 is TGTGCCAGCACCGCCAGACAGGGGAAGAGTGTAGATACGCAGTATTTT. This encodes CASTARQGKSVDTQYF.

The table lists this clone with a count of one. This chain uses TRBV11-3 with TRBJ2-1; D gene unclear. The CDR3 is 11 residues long. Per germline, CDR1 SGHNT and CDR2 YENEEA. The ends were cut back, 3 bases at V and 10 bases at J, with 7 bases in the middle. The CDR3 spells CASSFDTEQFF. DNA for the CDR3: TGTGCCAGCAGCTTCGATACGGAGCAGTTCTTC.

This rearrangement joins TRBV9 to TRBJ1-3; 9 nucleotides align to TRBD1. From germline, CDR1 is SGDLS and CDR2 YYNGEE. The CDR3 spans 17 residues. The ends lost 0 bases at V and 2 bases at J; junction bases unmatched: 6. The CDR3 sequence is CASSVEVGDRAGNTIYF. CDR3 in DNA: TGTGCCAGCAGCGTAGAAGTTGGGGACAGGGCTGGAAACACCATATATTTT. The full variable domain, in which reference TRBV9 and TRBJ1-3 provide the parts outside the CDR3, is DSGVTQTPKHLITATGQRVTLRCSPRSGDLSVYWYQQSLDQGLQFLIQYYNGEERAKGNILERFSAQQFPDLHSELNLSSLELGDSALYFCASSVEVGDRAGNTIYFGEGSWLTVV.

The rearrangement joins TRBV30 to TRBJ2-1; D is undetermined. This CDR3 region has 15 residues. With 2 bases removed from V and 2 bases from J, the gap between germline ends came to 13 bases. CDR1 and CDR2 from the germline V gene are GTSNPN and SVGIG (reference sequence). This chain's CDR3 is CAWSKGIPAYNEQFF. In DNA, the CDR3 is TGTGCCTGGAGTAAAGGCATCCCGGCCTACAATGAGCAGTTCTTC.

The rearrangement links TRBV7-2 to TRBJ1-2; no definite D call. V was shortened by 3 bases and J by 7 bases, with 12 bases between the two germline ends. The V gene's germline CDR1 is SGHTA and CDR2 FQGNSA. This CDR3 comprises 13 residues. The CDR3 DNA is TGTGCCAGCAGCTTGAGCTATGGGAGTGGCTACACCTTC. Translation: CASSLSYGSGYTF.

CDR3 coding DNA: TGTGCCAGCTCATCCGGGGACCGGAGTGAGACCCAGTACTTC. As protein: CASSSGDRSETQYF. The chain uses TRBV18 and TRBJ2-5; tentatively, D is TRBD1 or TRBD2 (5 bases each). Trimming left V 5 bases short and J 5 bases short, with 15 bases between. The CDR3 is made up of 14 amino acids. CDR1 and CDR2 from the germline V gene are KGHSH and LQKENI.

The V and J genes are TRBV28 and TRBJ2-2; tentative D call: TRBD1 (5 bases). This CDR3 spans 12 amino acids. Trimming took 6 bases from V and 4 from J, leaving 6 bases between them. CDR1 and CDR2 from the germline V gene are MDHEN and SYDVKM. The CDR3 DNA is TGTGCCAGCAGAAGGGGCACCGGGGAGCTGTTTTTT. Translating it yields CASRRGTGELFF.

The chain combines TRBV10-3 with TRBJ1-1; D is ambiguous. Trimming stripped 4 bases from V and 0 bases from J, with 3 bases between. The CDR3 totals 12 residues. Germline-derived CDR1 and CDR2 are ENHRY and SYGVKD. The CDR3 here is CAISGLNTEAFF. The CDR3 bases are TGTGCCATCAGTGGTTTGAACACTGAAGCTTTCTTT.

V usage is TRBV24-1 and J usage is TRBJ2-1, with D unclear. The CDR3 totals 12 residues. Germline assignment: CDR1 KGHDR and CDR2 SFDVKD. Between the trimmed V and J ends, which lost 5 bases and 8 bases, there was a span of 9 bases. In nucleotides, the CDR3 is TGTGCCACCAGTGGATCCCGGGATGAGCAGTTCTTC. Encoded protein: CATSGSRDEQFF.

This chain links TRBV10-1 with TRBJ1-4, with D possibly TRBD1 on 6 matching bases. CDR3 length: 15 residues. Germline assignment: CDR1 WNHNN and CDR2 SYGVQD (reference sequence). Trimming cost V 7 bases and J 8 bases, with 20 bases left between them. The CDR3 reads CASIRTEGEGEKLFF. The CDR3 region has the DNA TGCGCCAGCATCCGGACGGAGGGGGAAGGGGAAAAACTGTTTTTT.

This chain joins TRBV7-2 and TRBJ2-7; the match to TRBD2 covers 11 bases. J gave up 2 bases and V 5 bases, and 5 bases lay outside the gene matches. There are 15 residues in the CDR3. Per the germline V gene, CDR1 is SGHTA and CDR2 is FQGNSA. CDR3 DNA: TGTGCCAGCAGCCCTAGCGGGGGGCTCACCTACGAGCAGTACTTC. Its translation is CASSPSGGLTYEQYF.

The CDR3 region is CAKVYASFPSYNEQFF. In DNA, the CDR3 is TGTGCTAAGGTTTACGCGTCCTTCCCCTCCTACAATGAGCAGTTCTTC. The V gene is TRBV7-5, the J gene TRBJ2-1. TRBV7-5 is shown as a pseudogene. CDR3 length: 16 residues.

This chain joins TRBV5-5 and TRBJ1-5; perhaps TRBD1 as D (6 bases). CDR3 length: 14 amino acids. Germline V gene sequence: CDR1 SGHKS, CDR2 YYEKEE (reference sequence). V lost 1 base and J lost 6, with 11 bases in between. The CDR3: CASSLKGEGQPQHF. The CDR3 region has the DNA TGTGCCAGCAGCTTGAAGGGGGAGGGTCAGCCCCAGCATTTT.

The chain joins TRBV6-5 to TRBJ1-1, with TRBD1 as a possible D gene (5 bases). This CDR3 has 14 amino acids. The germline V and J ends were trimmed by 7 bases and 3 bases, with 15 bases remaining between them. CDR1 and CDR2 (germline): MNHEY, SVGAGI. Here the CDR3 reads CASTSGWGDTEAFF. DNA for the CDR3: TGTGCCAGCACCTCAGGGTGGGGTGACACTGAAGCTTTCTTT.

The chain has TRBV19 and TRBJ2-5, with 10 bases that match TRBD1. Per the germline V gene, CDR1 is LNHDA and CDR2 is SQIVND (reference sequence). The CDR3 sequence is 16 residues long. The junction had 11 bases not matched to a gene; V was cut back by 9 bases and J by 1 base. The CDR3 loop reads CASQARDRGLQETQYF. In DNA, the CDR3 is TGTGCCAGCCAAGCACGGGACAGGGGACTCCAAGAGACCCAGTACTTC.

The rearrangement uses TRBV27 and TRBJ1-1; D call uncertain. This CDR3 is 13 amino acids long. Trimming pared 5 bases from V and 0 bases from J, leaving 7 bases between. Germline CDR1 MNHEY, CDR2 SMNVEV (reference sequence). CDR3 in DNA: TGTGCCAGCAGTAAAGGGCTGAACACTGAAGCTTTCTTT. Translation: CASSKGLNTEAFF.

This clone was detected only once. The J gene is TRBJ2-3, the V gene TRBV7-3; 10 bases line up with TRBD2. CDR3 length: 19 amino acids. Trimming cost V 0 bases and J 0 bases; bases outside gene matches: 9. Germline values: CDR1 SGHTA, CDR2 FQGTGA. DNA of the CDR3: TGTGCCAGCAGCTTAACCGTAAACGGACTAGCGGCTAGCACAGATACGCAGTATTTT. Translation: CASSLTVNGLAASTDTQYF.

The chain employs TRBV28 and TRBJ1-3, with no clear D. CDR3 size: 17 residues. Germline V gene lookup returns CDR1 MDHEN and CDR2 SYDVKM. V dropped 4 bases and J dropped 0 bases, with 16 bases sitting between them. The CDR3 DNA reads TGTGCCAGCAGTTCAACCAGCCTACCGAACTCTGGAAACACCATATATTTT. Its translation: CASSSTSLPNSGNTIYF.